This TCR beta chain was recovered during a study of CD8+ T cells in alopecia areata. Background on the study: Grafts of skin from C3H/HeJ donors aged about 6-12 months with spontaneous alopecia went to female C3H/HeJ mice aged 7-10 weeks.

Study conclusions and caveats: In lesional scalp, particularly from alopecia totalis/universalis, clonality was higher than in normal scalp.

Sequencing relied on a cDNA template that was reverse transcribed from extracted RNA. TCRdb's table, derived via immunoSEQ multiplex PCR, lists solely in-frame clones and lacks some. The sample contains around 100,000 clones, none of them singletons. The sample holds a few counts of this clone. The antigen is undetermined. The listed genes are named as in mouse. The sample consisted of lesional skin. This clonotype originated in a C3H/HeJ mouse with alopecia areata. Strain MHC haplotype: H2-k.

Partial CDR3 DNA: TGTGCCAGCAGTATCTGGGGGGGCTACCAAGAC. Encoded protein: CASSIWGGYQD. The whole CDR3 is CASSIWGGYQDTQYF. V usage is TRBV19 and J usage is TRBJ2-5, with 10 positions matching TRBD2. The CDR3 end falls 4 residues outside the read, so it is completed with the germline J gene. The ends lost 2 bases at V and 1 base at J; junction bases unmatched: 1. The CDR3 has 15 residues. The germline V gene has CDR1 FNHDT and CDR2 SITEND (reference sequence).